This TCR beta chain was identified in a study of blood T cell repertoires in COVID-19. As for the study in general: The United States, Italy and Spain were the sources of the acute and convalescent COVID-19 samples. Sample material is recorded as cDNA or gDNA derived from T cells, B-cell-depleted T cells, or PBMCs.

Germline V lookup: CDR1 SGHRS, CDR2 YFSETQ. Trimming stripped 5 bases from V and 3 bases from J, with 13 bases between. The CDR3 consists of 14 residues. The authors' processing: Amplification of reference gene primers was used by the study to estimate nucleated cell counts. Sequencing used immunoSEQ multiplex PCR; TCRdb keeps in-frame clones, though not all of them. The D gene and trimming were derived from the DNA, and the V and J assignments and clone size from that table. The sample holds 70,000 to 95,000 clones, roughly 88% seen once. This rearrangement joins TRBV5-1 to TRBJ2-3; a possible D gene is TRBD1 (5 bases). Input material: peripheral blood. The sequence was obtained from a man between 65 and 80 years old with acute or convalescent COVID-19. The CDR3 region has the DNA TGCGCCAGCAGTCGCCCAGGGCCAACAGATACGCAGTATTTT. Translated, it gives CASSRPGPTDTQYF. Filled out from reference TRBV5-1 and TRBJ2-3, the complete variable domain reads KAGVTQTPRYLIKTRGQQVTLSCSPISGHRSVSWYQQTPGQGLQFLFEYFSETQRNKGNFPGRFSGRQFSNSRSEMNVSTLELGDSALYLCASSRPGPTDTQYFGPGTRLTVL.